This T cell receptor beta chain was documented in a study of CD8 T cells in Susac syndrome. Overall study: Blood was drawn from patients with Susac syndrome. At that point, they were therapy-naive, on corticosteroids, or on intravenous immunoglobulin alone.

Turning to this clonotype: The antigen is not known.

General observations from the study: In Susac syndrome, the CD4+ T cell repertoires did not show clonal expansion.

The length of the CDR3 is 11 residues. V lost 5 bases and J lost 9, with 9 bases in between. Germline V lookup: CDR1 MNHNY, CDR2 SVGAGI (reference sequence). Reverse transcription of roughly 0.45 to 1 ug RNA was carried out with random hexamers. Across 54 Vbeta and 13 Jbeta, immunoSEQ multiplex PCR amplified TCR beta CDR3. TCRdb analysed the immunoSEQ multiplex PCR reads with MiXCR anew, one entry per CDR3 protein. This sample has 150,000 or so distinct CDR3 sequences; 95% to 96% occur once, and the top ten carry approximately 0.12%. High-throughput TCR beta sequencing covered peripheral CD8+ and CD4+ T cells.

Sequences were obtained from CD4+ T cells from PBMCs. V gene TRBV6-6 combines with J gene TRBJ2-3; D unresolved. The clonotype was recovered from a human donor with Susac syndrome. CDR3 protein: CASSPSRTQYF. CDR3 sequence (DNA): TGTGCCAGCAGTCCCTCTCGCACGCAGTATTTT.